This T cell receptor (beta chain) was recorded in a study of early T cells in non-severe SARS-CoV-2 infection (dated by TCRdb to about 2021). Background on the whole study: Bulk RNA from unsorted whole blood was used for TCR sequencing, so alpha and beta chains could not be paired.

The receptor library was made with 5' RACE. The reads were generated on a NextSeq 500. Unique molecular identifiers were attached to individual cDNA molecules in the TCR library protocol so that sequencing error and PCR bias could be corrected. TCR alpha and beta chains were both sequenced, and the abundances of alpha and beta sequences in each sample were closely correlated with each other. From the authors' description of their analysis: Decombinator V4 was used to annotate the V gene, J gene and CDR3 of the TCR sequences. Expanded TCRs were defined as changing significantly between any two time points under a Poisson model with p below 0.0001. Abundances of TCRs were expressed as counts per million after normalisation to the total number of TCRs sequenced in each sample. MAIT TCRs were defined by TRAV1-2 paired with TRAJ12, TRAJ20 or TRAJ33, and iNKT TCRs by TRAV10 paired with TRAJ18. VDJdb, accessed 1 November 2021, was searched for CMV, EBV and SARS-CoV-2 annotated TCRs, excluding TCRs annotated for multiple antigens. TCRdb reprocessing: public reads trimmed at Q25 with fastp, clones called with MiXCR, in-frame beta chains kept. When rows share a CDR3 protein, they turn into one entry using the most common DNA and genes. For this entry, the V and J calls and clone size follow TCRdb and not the study's own pipeline. Within this sample are 100,000 to 150,000 distinct CDR3 sequences, with around 14% of them counted one time only. About a fifth of the sample goes to the ten largest clones.

A case-control design nested within a healthcare worker cohort in London, UK, was used, with weekly nasopharyngeal swab PCR tests and blood sampling performed. Between 23 and 31 March 2020, the week of the UK lockdown, healthcare workers were enrolled and then followed up weekly for as long as 16 weeks. The germline V gene (reference sequence) provides CDR1 MNHEY and CDR2 SMNVEV. V sheds 4 bases and J sheds 0 bases, leaving 7 bases between their ends. The CDR3, cysteine through phenylalanine, is 14 amino acids long. Left in the record is the CDR3 DNA by itself, 42 bases read in frame from the first base. What the study reported, not specific to this receptor: VDJdb matching was skewed toward anti-spike CD8 responses and likely underestimated virus-specific expansions, missing private and CD4 specificities.

This clonotype was seen a few times. The antigen it binds to is not known. No qualities accompany the bases; no much larger clone lies one base away. Sequenced: whole blood. Recombination connected TRBV27 to TRBJ1-5; too little of a D gene remains to name it. The sequence was collected from an adult who was a healthcare worker with PCR-confirmed SARS-CoV-2 infection or an uninfected control (not recorded which). The DNA sequence is TGTGCCAGCAGTTCTGTTTATAGCAATCAGCCCCAGCATTTT. The resulting protein is CASSSVYSNQPQHF.